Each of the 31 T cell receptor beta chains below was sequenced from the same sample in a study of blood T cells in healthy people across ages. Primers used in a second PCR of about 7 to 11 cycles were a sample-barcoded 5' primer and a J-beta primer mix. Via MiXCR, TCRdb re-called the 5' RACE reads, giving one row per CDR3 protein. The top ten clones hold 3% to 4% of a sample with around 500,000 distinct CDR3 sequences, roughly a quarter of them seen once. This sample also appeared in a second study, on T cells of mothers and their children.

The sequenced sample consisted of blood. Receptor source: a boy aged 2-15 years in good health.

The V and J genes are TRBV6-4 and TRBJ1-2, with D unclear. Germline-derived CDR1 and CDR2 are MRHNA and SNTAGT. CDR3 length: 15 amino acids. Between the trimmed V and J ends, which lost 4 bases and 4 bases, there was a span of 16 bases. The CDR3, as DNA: TGTGCCAGCAGTGCATCTTCGGCGGGAATCTATGGCTACACCTTC. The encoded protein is CASSASSAGIYGYTF.

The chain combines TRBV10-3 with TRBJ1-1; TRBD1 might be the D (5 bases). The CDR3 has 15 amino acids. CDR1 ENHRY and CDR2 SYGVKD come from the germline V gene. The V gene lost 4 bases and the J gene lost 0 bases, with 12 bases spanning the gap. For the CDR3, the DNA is TGTGCCATCAGTGCGGGGCCGGGGATGAACACTGAAGCTTTCTTT. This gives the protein CAISAGPGMNTEAFF.

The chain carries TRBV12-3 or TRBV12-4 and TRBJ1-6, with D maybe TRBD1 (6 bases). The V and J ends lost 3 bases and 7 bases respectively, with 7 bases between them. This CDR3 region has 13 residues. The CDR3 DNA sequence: TGTGCCAGCAGTTTTAGGGGGAATTCACCCCTCCACTTT. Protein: CASSFRGNSPLHF.

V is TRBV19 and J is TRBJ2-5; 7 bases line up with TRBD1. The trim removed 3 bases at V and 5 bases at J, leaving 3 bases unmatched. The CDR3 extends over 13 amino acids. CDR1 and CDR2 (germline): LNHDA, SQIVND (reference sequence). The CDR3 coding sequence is TGTGCCAGTAGTATGGGACAGAAGGAGACCCAGTACTTC. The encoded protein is CASSMGQKETQYF.

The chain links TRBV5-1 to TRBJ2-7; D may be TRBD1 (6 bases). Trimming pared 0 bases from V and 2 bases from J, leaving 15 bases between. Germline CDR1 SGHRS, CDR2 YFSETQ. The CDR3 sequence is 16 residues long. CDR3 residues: CASSLGTAPPTYEQYF. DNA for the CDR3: TGCGCCAGCAGCTTGGGGACAGCTCCCCCCACCTACGAGCAGTACTTC. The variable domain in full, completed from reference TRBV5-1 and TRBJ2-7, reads KAGVTQTPRYLIKTRGQQVTLSCSPISGHRSVSWYQQTPGQGLQFLFEYFSETQRNKGNFPGRFSGRQFSNSRSEMNVSTLELGDSALYLCASSLGTAPPTYEQYFGPGTRLTVT.

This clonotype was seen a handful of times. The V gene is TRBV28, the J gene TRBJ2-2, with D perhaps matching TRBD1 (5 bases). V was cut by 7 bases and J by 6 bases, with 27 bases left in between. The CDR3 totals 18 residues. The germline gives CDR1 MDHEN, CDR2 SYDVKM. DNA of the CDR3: TGTGCCAGCACCACTTTGGGGTTGGAGCACAGGATCGCCGGGGAGCTGTTTTTT. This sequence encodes CASTTLGLEHRIAGELFF.

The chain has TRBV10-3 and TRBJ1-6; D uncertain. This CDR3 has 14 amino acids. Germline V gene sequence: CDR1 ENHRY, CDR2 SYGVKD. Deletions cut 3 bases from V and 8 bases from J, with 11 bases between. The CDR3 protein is CAISDPGGYSPLHF. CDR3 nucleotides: TGTGCCATCAGTGACCCGGGAGGGTATTCACCCCTCCACTTT.

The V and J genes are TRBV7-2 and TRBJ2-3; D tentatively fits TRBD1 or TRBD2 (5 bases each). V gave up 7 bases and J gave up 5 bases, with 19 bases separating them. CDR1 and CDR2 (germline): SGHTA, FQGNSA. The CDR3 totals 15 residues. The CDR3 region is CASTLVRGIEDTQYF. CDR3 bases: TGTGCCAGCACCCTTGTGAGGGGAATTGAAGATACGCAGTATTTT.

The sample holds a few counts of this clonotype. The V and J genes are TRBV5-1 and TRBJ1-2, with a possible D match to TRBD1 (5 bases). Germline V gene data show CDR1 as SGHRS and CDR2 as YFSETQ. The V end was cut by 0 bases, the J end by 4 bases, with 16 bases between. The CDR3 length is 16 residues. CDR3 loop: CASSLDPRQTFYGYTF. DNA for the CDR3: TGCGCCAGCAGCTTGGACCCTAGACAGACATTCTATGGCTACACCTTC.

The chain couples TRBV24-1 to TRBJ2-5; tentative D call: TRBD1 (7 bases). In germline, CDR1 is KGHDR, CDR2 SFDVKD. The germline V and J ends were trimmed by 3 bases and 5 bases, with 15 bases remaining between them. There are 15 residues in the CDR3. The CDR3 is CATSDPQGGGETQYF. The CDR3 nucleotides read TGTGCCACCAGTGATCCCCAGGGGGGCGGCGAGACCCAGTACTTC.

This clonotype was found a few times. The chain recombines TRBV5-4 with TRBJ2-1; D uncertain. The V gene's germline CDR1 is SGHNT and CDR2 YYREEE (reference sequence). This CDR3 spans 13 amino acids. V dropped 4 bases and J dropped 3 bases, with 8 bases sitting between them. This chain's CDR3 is CASSPSDYNEQFF. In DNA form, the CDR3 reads TGTGCCAGCAGCCCCTCGGACTACAATGAGCAGTTCTTC.

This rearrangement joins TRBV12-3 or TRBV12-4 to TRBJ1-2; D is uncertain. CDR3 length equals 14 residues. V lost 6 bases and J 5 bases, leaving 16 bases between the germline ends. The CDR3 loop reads CASSPVLEVYGYTF. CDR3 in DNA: TGTGCCAGCAGCCCGGTTTTGGAGGTGTATGGCTACACCTTC.

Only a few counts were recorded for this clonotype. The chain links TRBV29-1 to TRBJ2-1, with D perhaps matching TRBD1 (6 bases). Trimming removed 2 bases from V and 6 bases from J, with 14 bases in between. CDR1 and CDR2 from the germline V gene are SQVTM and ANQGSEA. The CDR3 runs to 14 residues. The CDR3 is CSVESPNRANEQFF. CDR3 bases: TGCAGCGTTGAAAGTCCGAACAGGGCCAATGAGCAGTTCTTC.

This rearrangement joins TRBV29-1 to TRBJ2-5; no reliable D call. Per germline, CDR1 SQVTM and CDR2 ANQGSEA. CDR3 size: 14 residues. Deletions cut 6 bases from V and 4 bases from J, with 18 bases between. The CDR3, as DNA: TGCAGCGTGGGTTTCTGGCCGCGTGTAGAGACCCAGTACTTC. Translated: CSVGFWPRVETQYF.

CDR3 nucleotide sequence: TGTGCCAGCAGCTACTGGGGGTACGGGGCCAACGTCCTGACTTTC. Its protein is CASSYWGYGANVLTF. The V gene is TRBV13, the J gene TRBJ2-6; D tentatively reads TRBD1 or TRBD2 (5 bases each). V gave up 4 bases and J gave up 4 bases, with 11 bases separating them. The CDR3 has 15 amino acids. Germline V gene data show CDR1 as PRHDT and CDR2 as FYEKMQ (reference sequence).

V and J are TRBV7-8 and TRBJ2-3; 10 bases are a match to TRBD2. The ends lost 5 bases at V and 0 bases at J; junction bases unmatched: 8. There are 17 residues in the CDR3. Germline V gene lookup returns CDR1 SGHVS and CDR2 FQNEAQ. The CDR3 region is CASSRRGLAASTDTQYF. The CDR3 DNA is TGTGCCAGCAGCCGCAGAGGACTAGCGGCTAGCACAGATACGCAGTATTTT.

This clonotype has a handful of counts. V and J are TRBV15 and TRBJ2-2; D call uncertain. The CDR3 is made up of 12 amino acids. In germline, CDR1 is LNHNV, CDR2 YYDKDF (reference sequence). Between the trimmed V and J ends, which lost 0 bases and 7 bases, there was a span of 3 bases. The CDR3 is CATSRDRGELFF. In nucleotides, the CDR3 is TGTGCCACCAGCAGAGATCGCGGGGAGCTGTTTTTT.

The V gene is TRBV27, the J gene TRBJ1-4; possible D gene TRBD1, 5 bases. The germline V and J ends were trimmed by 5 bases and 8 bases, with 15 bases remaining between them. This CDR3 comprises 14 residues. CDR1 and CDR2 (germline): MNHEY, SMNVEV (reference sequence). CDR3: CASSAGTGGEKLFF. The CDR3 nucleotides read TGTGCCAGCAGTGCCGGGACGGGAGGGGAAAAACTGTTTTTT.

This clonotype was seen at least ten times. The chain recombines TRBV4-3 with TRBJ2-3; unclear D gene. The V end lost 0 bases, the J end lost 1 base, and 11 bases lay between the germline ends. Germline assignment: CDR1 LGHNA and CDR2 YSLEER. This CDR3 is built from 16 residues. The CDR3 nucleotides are TGCGCCAGCAGCCAAGATCGTGCGCAGCGCACAGATACGCAGTATTTT. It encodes CASSQDRAQRTDTQYF.

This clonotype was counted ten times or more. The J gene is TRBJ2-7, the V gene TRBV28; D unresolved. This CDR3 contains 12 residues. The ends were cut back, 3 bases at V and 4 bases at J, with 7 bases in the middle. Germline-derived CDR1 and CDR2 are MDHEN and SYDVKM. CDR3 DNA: TGTGCCAGCAGTTTTAACTCTTACGAGCAGTACTTC. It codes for CASSFNSYEQYF.

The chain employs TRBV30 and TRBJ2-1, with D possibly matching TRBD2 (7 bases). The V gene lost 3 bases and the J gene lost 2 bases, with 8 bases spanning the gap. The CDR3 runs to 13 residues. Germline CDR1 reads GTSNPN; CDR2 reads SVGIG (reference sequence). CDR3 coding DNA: TGTGCCTGGAGAGGGGGGGCCTACAATGAGCAGTTCTTC. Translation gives CAWRGGAYNEQFF.

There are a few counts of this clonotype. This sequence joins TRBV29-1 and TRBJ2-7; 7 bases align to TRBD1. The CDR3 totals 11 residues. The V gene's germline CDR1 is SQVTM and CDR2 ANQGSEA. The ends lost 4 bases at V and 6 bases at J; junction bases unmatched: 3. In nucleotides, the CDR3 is TGCAGCGTTGGAGGGGGCGGCGAGCAGTACTTC. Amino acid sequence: CSVGGGGEQYF.

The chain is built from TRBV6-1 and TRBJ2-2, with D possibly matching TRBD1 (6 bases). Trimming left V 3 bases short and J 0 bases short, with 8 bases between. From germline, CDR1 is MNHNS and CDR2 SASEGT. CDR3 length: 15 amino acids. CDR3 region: CASSEGHPNTGELFF. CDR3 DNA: TGTGCCAGCAGTGAGGGACATCCGAACACCGGGGAGCTGTTTTTT.

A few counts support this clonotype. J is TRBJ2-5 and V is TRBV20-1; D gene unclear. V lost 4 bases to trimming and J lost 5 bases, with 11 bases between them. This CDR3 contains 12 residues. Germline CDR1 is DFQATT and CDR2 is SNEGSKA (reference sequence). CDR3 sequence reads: CSATVGKETQYF. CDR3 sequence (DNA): TGCAGTGCTACGGTGGGGAAGGAGACCCAGTACTTC.

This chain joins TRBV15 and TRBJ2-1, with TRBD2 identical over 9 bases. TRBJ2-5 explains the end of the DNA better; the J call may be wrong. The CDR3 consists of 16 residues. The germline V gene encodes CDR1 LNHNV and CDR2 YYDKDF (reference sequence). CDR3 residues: CATSRQGWGTSETQYF. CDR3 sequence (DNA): TGTGCCACCAGCAGACAGGGGTGGGGGACTAGCGAGACCCAGTACTTC.

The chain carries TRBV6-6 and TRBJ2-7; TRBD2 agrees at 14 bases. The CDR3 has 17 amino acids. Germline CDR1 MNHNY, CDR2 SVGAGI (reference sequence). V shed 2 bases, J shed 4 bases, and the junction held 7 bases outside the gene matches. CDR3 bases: TGTGCCAGCAGTTACAGGGGACTAGCGGGGGTTTTGTACGAGCAGTACTTC. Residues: CASSYRGLAGVLYEQYF.

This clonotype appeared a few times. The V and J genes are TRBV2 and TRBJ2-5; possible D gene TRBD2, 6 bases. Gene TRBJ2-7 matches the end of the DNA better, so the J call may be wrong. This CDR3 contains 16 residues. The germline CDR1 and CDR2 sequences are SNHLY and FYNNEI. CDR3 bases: TGTGCCAGCAATGGACTGGGTGGAGGGGCCCTTTACGAGCAGTACTTC. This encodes CASNGLGGGALYEQYF.

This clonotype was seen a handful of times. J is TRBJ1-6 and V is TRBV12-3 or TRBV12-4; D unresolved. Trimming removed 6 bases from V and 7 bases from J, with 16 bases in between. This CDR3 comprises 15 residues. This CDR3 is CASRAQESGNSPLHF. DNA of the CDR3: TGTGCCAGCAGGGCCCAGGAGTCGGGAAATTCACCCCTCCACTTT.

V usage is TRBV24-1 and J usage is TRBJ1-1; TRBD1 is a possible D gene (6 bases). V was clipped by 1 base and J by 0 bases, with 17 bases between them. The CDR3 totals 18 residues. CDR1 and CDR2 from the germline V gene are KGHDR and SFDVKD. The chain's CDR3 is CATSDFFGGARMNTEAFF. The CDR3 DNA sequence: TGTGCCACCAGTGATTTTTTTGGGGGCGCCCGAATGAACACTGAAGCTTTCTTT.

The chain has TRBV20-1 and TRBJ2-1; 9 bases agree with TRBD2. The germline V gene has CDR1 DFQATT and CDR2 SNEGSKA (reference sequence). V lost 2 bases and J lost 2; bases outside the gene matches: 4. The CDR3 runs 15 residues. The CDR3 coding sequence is TGCAGTGCTAGAAAGCCTAGCGGGACCTACAATGAGCAGTTCTTC. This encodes CSARKPSGTYNEQFF.

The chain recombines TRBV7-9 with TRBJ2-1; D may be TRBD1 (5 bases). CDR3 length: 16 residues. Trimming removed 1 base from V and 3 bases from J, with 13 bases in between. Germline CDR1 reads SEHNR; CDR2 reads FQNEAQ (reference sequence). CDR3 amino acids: CASSLVGQGIYNEQFF. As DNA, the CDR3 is TGTGCCAGCAGCTTAGTCGGGCAGGGTATCTACAATGAGCAGTTCTTC.